This T cell receptor beta chain was documented in a study of blood T cell repertoires in COVID-19. Overall study: Both acute and convalescent COVID-19 samples were obtained from the United States, Italy and Spain.

The CDR3 totals 19 residues. Looked up from germline, CDR1 is SGDLS and CDR2 is YYNGEE. Trimming took 4 bases from V and 5 from J; bases not matched to a gene: 18. Using immunoSEQ multiplex PCR, the repertoire was profiled, and TCRdb retains in-frame clones only, with some absent. The sample shows fewer than 200,000 clones, about 79% of them seen only once. The rearrangement uses TRBV9 and TRBJ2-1, with 10 nucleotides matching TRBD2. This TCR derives from a woman aged 70-85 years with acute or convalescent COVID-19. Sequencing used peripheral blood. The CDR3 protein is CASSPRPGQDGLADNEQFF. The CDR3 region has the DNA TGTGCCAGCAGCCCGCGTCCGGGACAGGACGGACTAGCGGACAATGAGCAGTTCTTC.